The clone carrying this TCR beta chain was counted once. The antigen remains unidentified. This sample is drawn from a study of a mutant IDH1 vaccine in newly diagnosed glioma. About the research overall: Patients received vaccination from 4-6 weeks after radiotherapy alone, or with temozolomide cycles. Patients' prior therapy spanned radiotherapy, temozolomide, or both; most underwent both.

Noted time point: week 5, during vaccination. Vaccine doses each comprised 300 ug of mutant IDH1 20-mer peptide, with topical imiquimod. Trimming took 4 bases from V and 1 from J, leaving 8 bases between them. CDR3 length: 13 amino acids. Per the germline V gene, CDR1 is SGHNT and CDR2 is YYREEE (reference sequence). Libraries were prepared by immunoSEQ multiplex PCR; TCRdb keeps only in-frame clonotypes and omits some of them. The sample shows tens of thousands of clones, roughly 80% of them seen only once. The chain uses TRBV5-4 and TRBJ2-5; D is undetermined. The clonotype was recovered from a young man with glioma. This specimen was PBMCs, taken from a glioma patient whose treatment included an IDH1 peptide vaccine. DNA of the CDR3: TGTGCCAGCAGCGAAGACATCCAAGAGACCCAGTACTTC. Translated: CASSEDIQETQYF.